These T cell receptor beta chains were read from a single sample in a study of blood T cell repertoires in COVID-19. TCRdb's table, derived via immunoSEQ multiplex PCR, lists solely in-frame clones and lacks some. The table has about 260,000 clones, around nine tenths seen once. Sequenced sample: peripheral blood. These receptors all come from a man in his forties who had recovered from COVID-19. Each CDR3 is given with its conserved first and last residue. The D gene is left open where the match is weak. The size entry is marked missing in some rows and otherwise reads once, few, many or a size class.

V	J	D	size	DNA	CDR3
TRBV5-1	TRBJ2-3	NA	NA	TGCGCCAGCAGAGCAAGCACAGATACGCAGTATTTT	CASRASTDTQYF
TRBV7-8	TRBJ2-1	NA	NA	TGTGCCAGCAGCTTACAAAGGGGGGGGACCTCCTACAATGAGCAGTTCTTC	CASSLQRGGTSYNEQFF
TRBV29-1	TRBJ2-4	TRBD1	NA	TGCAGCGTCTGGGACAGTCCAGCCAAAAACATTCAGTACTTC	CSVWDSPAKNIQYF
TRBV6-5	TRBJ1-1	NA	NA	TGTGCCAGCAGTTACTTCGATAGTAACACTGAAGCTTTCTTT	CASSYFDSNTEAFF
TRBV28	TRBJ1-1	TRBD1	NA	TGTGCCTCCGGGGACAGGAGATATGAAGCTTTCTTT	CASGDRRYEAFF
TRBV19	TRBJ2-3	TRBD1	NA	TGTGCCAGTACCCTCGGACAGGGAAAAACCTCAGATACGCAGTATTTT	CASTLGQGKTSDTQYF
TRBV18	TRBJ2-7	TRBD2	few	TGTGCCAGCTCCCGGGGGGACTCCTACGAGCAGTACTTC	CASSRGDSYEQYF
TRBV3-1/TRBV3-2	TRBJ2-2	NA	NA	TGTGCCAGCAGCCAAGCGGAGAGAGGGGGGGCTGGCGGGGAGCTGTTTTTT	CASSQAERGGAGGELFF
TRBV19	TRBJ1-6	NA	NA	TGTGCCAGTAGTATATCCACGGCGGCCGATTCACCCCTCCACTTT	CASSISTAADSPLHF
TRBV18	TRBJ1-2	NA	NA	TGTGCCAGCTCACCAGGGCAGGAGGGTCTCTATGGCTACACCTTC	CASSPGQEGLYGYTF
TRBV19	TRBJ2-1	NA	NA	TGTGCCAGTAAGAGCGGTAGCTCCTACAATGAGCAGTTCTTC	CASKSGSSYNEQFF
TRBV19	TRBJ1-1	NA	once	TGTGCCAGTAGTATCCTCCCGGGAGTGAGCACTGAAGCTTTCTTT	CASSILPGVSTEAFF
TRBV20-1	TRBJ1-2	TRBD1	NA	TGCAGTGCTAGTGGGACAGGGGGCAGCTATGGCTACACCTTC	CSASGTGGSYGYTF
TRBV30	TRBJ2-7	TRBD1	once	TGTGCCTTTGGACAGGGCTCCTACGAGCAGTACTTC	CAFGQGSYEQYF
TRBV11-2	TRBJ2-2	TRBD1	NA	TGTGCCAGCAGCGGGACAGTGAACACCGGGGAGCTGTTTTTT	CASSGTVNTGELFF
TRBV7-3	TRBJ2-1	TRBD2	NA	TGTGCCAGCAGCCCAGGGACTAGCGGGAGAGCCGGGCAGTTCTTC	CASSPGTSGRAGQFF
TRBV24-1	TRBJ2-1	NA	NA	TGTGCCACCAGTGATTTCGATGAGCAGTTCTTC	CATSDFDEQFF
TRBV7-9	TRBJ2-1	NA	NA	TGTGCCAGCAGCCTAGGGGGGCTACCCTACAATGAGCAGTTCTTC	CASSLGGLPYNEQFF
TRBV5-7	TRBJ2-7	TRBD2	NA	TGTGCCAGCAGCCCTAAGCGGGAAAAGAACTCCGAGCAGTACTTC	CASSPKREKNSEQYF
TRBV19	TRBJ1-6	NA	NA	TGTGCCAGTAGTCTCTCCTGGGGGGGTTCACCCCTCCACTTT	CASSLSWGGSPLHF
TRBV6-5	TRBJ1-2	TRBD1	NA	TGTGCCAGCAGCCCGACAGGGGGCGATGGCTACACCTTC	CASSPTGGDGYTF
TRBV15	TRBJ2-7	TRBD1	NA	TGTGCCACCAGCAGAGATATGGGCCAGGGGGAAAACGAGCAGTACTTC	CATSRDMGQGENEQYF
TRBV11-2	TRBJ2-7	TRBD1	NA	TGTGCCAGCAGCTTAGCCGGGACAGAGACGTACGAGCAGTACTTC	CASSLAGTETYEQYF
TRBV28	TRBJ2-1	TRBD1	few	TGTGCCAGCAGTCCTCAGGGACAGGGGCACTACAATGAGCAGTTCTTC	CASSPQGQGHYNEQFF
TRBV19	TRBJ1-2	TRBD1	few	TGTGCCAGTACCGTAGGACAGGGCTATGGCTACACCTTC	CASTVGQGYGYTF
TRBV4-2	TRBJ2-7	TRBD1	NA	TGTGCCAGCAGCCAACAGGACAGGGGAGCTTACGAGCAGTACTTC	CASSQQDRGAYEQYF
TRBV27	TRBJ2-3	TRBD2	NA	TGTGCCAGCAGCCCCGGGCGGGGGGCACTAGATACGCAGTATTTT	CASSPGRGALDTQYF
TRBV7-8	TRBJ1-4	NA	NA	TGTGCCAGCAGCTCATGGCCTAATCAGGGGAGAGAAAAACTGTTTTTT	CASSSWPNQGREKLFF
TRBV14	TRBJ2-7	NA	NA	TGTGCCAGCAGCCAAGAAACCCCTTCCAGCTCCTACGAGCAGTACTTC	CASSQETPSSSYEQYF
TRBV11-2	TRBJ2-3	NA	NA	TGTGCCAGCAGCTTAGGTCAGAGCACAGATACGCAGTATTTT	CASSLGQSTDTQYF
TRBV9	TRBJ2-3	TRBD2	once	TGTGCCAGCAGCGTAGCGGCGGGAGGGTTCACAGATACGCAGTATTTT	CASSVAAGGFTDTQYF
TRBV5-1	TRBJ2-3	NA	NA	TGCGCCAACAAGACAGGCGGCACAGATACGCAGTATTTT	CANKTGGTDTQYF
TRBV6-2/TRBV6-3	TRBJ2-7	TRBD2	NA	TGTGCCAGCAGTTATATGCCTAGCGGGGGCTCCGACGAGCAGTACTTC	CASSYMPSGGSDEQYF
TRBV5-1	TRBJ2-3	TRBD1	NA	TGCGCCAGCAGCCCGGGACAGGGGACAGATACGCAGTATTTT	CASSPGQGTDTQYF
TRBV4-2	TRBJ2-1	NA	NA	TGTGCCAGCAGCCTCGCCAAGGGGGAACACAATGAGCAGTTCTTC	CASSLAKGEHNEQFF
TRBV6-1	TRBJ2-7	TRBD2	once	TGTGCCAGCAGTGACGGGGGGGCCCCCTACGAGCAGTACTTC	CASSDGGAPYEQYF
TRBV2	TRBJ1-6	NA	NA	TGTGCCAGCCGCATGGCTTCTTCACCCCTCCACTTT	CASRMASSPLHF
TRBV9	TRBJ1-2	TRBD1	NA	TGTGCCAGCAGAAACACAGGGGGCGCGAGGGCTTCCATCTATGGCTACACCTTC	CASRNTGGARASIYGYTF
TRBV18	TRBJ2-2	TRBD1	NA	TGTGCCAGCTCACCCCCGGGACAGGGGGCCGGGGAGCTGTTTTTT	CASSPPGQGAGELFF
TRBV6-4	TRBJ2-1	NA	NA	TGTGCCAGACCTTCGGACGGGAACAATGAGCAGTTCTTC	CARPSDGNNEQFF
TRBV24-1	TRBJ2-7	TRBD1	few	TGTGCCAATGACAGGGAGTTCTGCGAGCAGTACTTC	CANDREFCEQYF
TRBV4-3	TRBJ2-5	NA	NA	TGCGCCAGCAGCCCCTGGTTTGGGCCGGTCGAGACCCAGTACTTC	CASSPWFGPVETQYF
TRBV14	TRBJ2-3	TRBD2	NA	TGTGCCAGCAGCCAAGGCGGGAGGGCCGTGAACACAGATACGCAGTATTTT	CASSQGGRAVNTDTQYF
TRBV29-1	TRBJ1-1	NA	NA	TGCAGCGTACAGAACACTGAAGCTTTCTTT	CSVQNTEAFF